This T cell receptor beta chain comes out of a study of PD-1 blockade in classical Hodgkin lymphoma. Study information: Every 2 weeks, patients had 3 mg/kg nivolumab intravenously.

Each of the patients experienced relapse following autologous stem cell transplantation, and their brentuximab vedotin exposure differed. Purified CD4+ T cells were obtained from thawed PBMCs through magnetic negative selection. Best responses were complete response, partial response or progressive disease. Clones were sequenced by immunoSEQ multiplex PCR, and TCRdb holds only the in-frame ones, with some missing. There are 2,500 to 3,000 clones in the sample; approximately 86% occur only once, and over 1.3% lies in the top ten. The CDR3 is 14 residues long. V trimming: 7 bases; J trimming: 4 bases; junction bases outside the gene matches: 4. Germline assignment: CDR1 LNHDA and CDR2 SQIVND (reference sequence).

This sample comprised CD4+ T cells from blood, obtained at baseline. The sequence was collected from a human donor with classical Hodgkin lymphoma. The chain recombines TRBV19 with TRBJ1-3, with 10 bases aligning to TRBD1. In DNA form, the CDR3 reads TGTGCCAGTACTTCGACAGGGGGCGGAAACACCATATATTTT. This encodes CASTSTGGGNTIYF.